This paragraph covers one TCR beta chain sequence. What it binds is unknown. The CDR3 runs to 13 residues. CDR1 is LNHDA, CDR2 SQIVND, per germline (reference sequence). Trimming removed 7 bases from V and 2 bases from J, with 11 bases in between. This sample was included in a study of molecular identifiers for immune sequencing clone quantification. Whole-study findings and limits: A single cell's spiked Jurkat TCR RNA was reportedly detectable among approximately 930,000 naive cells.

Making the bulk TCR libraries relied on previously described methods and listed TCR primers. In TCRdb, the PCR reads were re-called with MiXCR into one record per CDR3 protein. The top ten hold approximately 0.9% of the sample, which has about 640,000 distinct CDR3 sequences, around 20% seen once. Sorting defined naive CD8 T cells as CD8+CD4-CCR7+CD45RA+. The source is a human donor in good health. Some libraries in this study had Jurkat cell RNA spiked in. This rearrangement joins TRBV19 to TRBJ2-5; the D gene is possibly TRBD2 (6 bases). Sequencing was performed on naive CD8+ T cells from blood, with Jurkat cell RNA spiked in. Subset indicated: FACS-sorted CD8+CD4-CCR7+CD45RA+ naive T cells. This chain's CDR3 is CASMDGRQETQYF. The CDR3 nucleotides read TGTGCCAGTATGGACGGGAGACAAGAGACCCAGTACTTC.